The 29 T cell receptor beta chains below were found in one sample sequenced in a study of shared clonotypes between healthy human individuals. Some clones are missing from TCRdb's copy, which holds only in-frame ones; the method was immunoSEQ multiplex PCR. This sample has 2 million to 2.5 million clones, with about 94% found just once. It was CD45RO-negative cells, positively selected for CCR7, that made up naive CD8 cells, with terminally differentiated effector memory CD45RA+ cells excluded. Sequencing was performed on naive CD8+ T cells sorted from blood. The receptors derive from a man aged 18 to 29 in good health.

About this clone itself: Other DNA variants within this sample encode the same CDR3. The rearrangement joins TRBV6-5 to TRBJ1-1; D gene uncertain. The germline V gene encodes CDR1 MNHEY and CDR2 SVGAGI. V shed 0 bases and J shed 5 bases, with 7 bases lying between them. This CDR3 region has 13 residues. The CDR3 DNA reads TGTGCCAGCAGTTACTCCGAAGGAACTGAAGCTTTCTTT. It specifies CASSYSEGTEAFF.

This chain links TRBV28 with TRBJ2-1, with no clear D. The CDR3 consists of 15 residues. The germline CDR1 and CDR2 sequences are MDHEN and SYDVKM. Trimming left V 5 bases short and J 3 bases short, with 14 bases between. CDR3 in amino acids: CASSRTRDFYNEQFF. The CDR3 DNA is TGTGCCAGCAGTCGGACCAGAGATTTCTACAATGAGCAGTTCTTC.

The chain has TRBV6-6 and TRBJ2-1; D unclear. Trimming stripped 0 bases from V and 9 bases from J, with 12 bases between. Germline lookup yields CDR1 MNHNY and CDR2 SVGAGI (reference sequence). CDR3 length: 14 amino acids. In nucleotides, the CDR3 is TGTGCCAGCAGTTACTCGGCCAACACTGGTGAGCAGTTCTTC. This translates into CASSYSANTGEQFF.

This clone has a single count. Other DNA sequences within the sample encode an identical CDR3. This chain joins TRBV5-1 and TRBJ2-7, with D maybe TRBD1 (6 bases). V was clipped by 3 bases and J by 2 bases, with 12 bases between them. This CDR3 is built from 14 residues. Per germline, CDR1 SGHRS and CDR2 YFSETQ. The CDR3, as DNA: TGCGCCAGCAGCTCCCCTGGACAGACCTACGAGCAGTACTTC. The encoded protein is CASSSPGQTYEQYF. Filled out from reference TRBV5-1 and TRBJ2-7, the complete variable domain reads KAGVTQTPRYLIKTRGQQVTLSCSPISGHRSVSWYQQTPGQGLQFLFEYFSETQRNKGNFPGRFSGRQFSNSRSEMNVSTLELGDSALYLCASSSPGQTYEQYFGPGTRLTVT.

V and J are TRBV13 and TRBJ2-1; 8 bases are shared with TRBD2. CDR1 and CDR2 from the germline V gene are PRHDT and FYEKMQ (reference sequence). The CDR3 covers 15 residues. With 2 bases clipped from V and 7 bases from J, the junction kept 7 bases outside the gene matches. The CDR3 protein is CASSLRVAGWNEQFF. CDR3 sequence (DNA): TGTGCCAGCAGCTTAAGGGTAGCGGGGTGGAATGAGCAGTTCTTC. The whole variable domain, remainder taken from reference TRBV13 and TRBJ2-1, is AAGVIQSPRHLIKEKRETATLKCYPIPRHDTVYWYQQGPGQDPQFLISFYEKMQSDKGSIPDRFSAQQFSDYHSELNMSSLELGDSALYFCASSLRVAGWNEQFFGPGTRLTVL.

This rearrangement joins TRBV2 to TRBJ2-3, with 9 bases aligning to TRBD2. CDR1 and CDR2 from the germline V gene are SNHLY and FYNNEI. V lost 1 base, J lost 2 bases, and 4 bases stayed unmatched. The CDR3 has 16 amino acids. The CDR3 nucleotides are TGTGCCAGCAGTGAAGTCCTAGCGGGGACCACAGATACGCAGTATTTT. Protein product: CASSEVLAGTTDTQYF.

In regard to this clone: The same CDR3 can be traced to other DNA sequences in this sample. In nucleotides, the CDR3 is TGTGCCAGCAGTCCCGGGACGAACACCGGGGAGCTGTTTTTT. Translation gives CASSPGTNTGELFF. The V gene is TRBV27, the J gene TRBJ2-2; D possibly corresponds to TRBD2 (5 bases). This CDR3 region has 14 residues. Trimming cost V 5 bases and J 0 bases, with 7 bases left between them. Germline CDR1 is MNHEY and CDR2 is SMNVEV (reference sequence).

The J gene is TRBJ2-4, the V gene TRBV7-8; TRBD1 agrees at 8 bases. Per the germline V gene, CDR1 is SGHVS and CDR2 is FQNEAQ. V lost 3 bases, J lost 6 bases, and 4 bases stayed unmatched. The CDR3 loop spans 14 amino acids. The CDR3 here is CASSLTGEGNIQYF. As DNA, the CDR3 is TGTGCCAGCAGCTTGACAGGGGAAGGAAACATTCAGTACTTC.

The rearrangement links TRBV5-1 to TRBJ2-7; the D gene is possibly TRBD1 (7 bases). V lost 4 bases, J lost 5 bases, and 16 bases lay in between. The CDR3 has 14 residues. CDR1 and CDR2 (germline): SGHRS, YFSETQ. The CDR3 DNA follows: TGCGCCAGCAGCCACGAAGGAGGGGGCAACGAGCAGTACTTC. This sequence encodes CASSHEGGGNEQYF.

Only one count was recorded for this clone. CDR3 DNA: TGCGCCAGCAGCTCAGGGGACGATAGCAATCAGCCCCAGCATTTT. Translated, it gives CASSSGDDSNQPQHF. This sequence joins TRBV5-1 and TRBJ1-5, with D possibly TRBD1 on 6 matching bases. Looked up from germline, CDR1 is SGHRS and CDR2 is YFSETQ. V shed 3 bases and J shed 0 bases, with 10 bases lying between them. This CDR3 has 15 residues.

This rearrangement joins TRBV4-3 to TRBJ2-7, with D possibly being TRBD2 (7 bases). The V gene lost 0 bases and the J gene lost 3 bases, with 18 bases spanning the gap. This CDR3 has 17 amino acids. CDR1 and CDR2 (germline): LGHNA, YSLEER. CDR3 nucleotide sequence: TGCGCCAGCAGCCAAGATCCGGGGGGCGAAGGCCTCTACGAGCAGTACTTC. The encoded protein is CASSQDPGGEGLYEQYF.

Comments on this clone: Other nucleotide sequences in the sample specify the same CDR3. J is TRBJ2-3 and V is TRBV30, with a weak D call TRBD2 (5 bases). Trimming left V 2 bases short and J 0 bases short, with 9 bases between. CDR1 GTSNPN and CDR2 SVGIG come from the germline V gene (reference sequence). This CDR3 spans 14 amino acids. The CDR3 here is CAWSPGVSTDTQYF. The CDR3 region has the DNA TGTGCCTGGAGTCCCGGGGTTAGCACAGATACGCAGTATTTT.

J is TRBJ1-2 and V is TRBV27, with 9 nucleotides matching TRBD1. V shed 6 bases and J 3 bases; nucleotides not matched to a gene: 8. The CDR3 has 15 residues. CDR1 MNHEY and CDR2 SMNVEV come from the germline V gene (reference sequence). Here the CDR3 DNA reads TGTGCCAGCAGCCCAGCCGGGACAGGGCACTATGGCTACACCTTC. Its translation: CASSPAGTGHYGYTF.

This chain joins TRBV5-8 and TRBJ2-5; the D gene is possibly TRBD2 (6 bases). The CDR3 is made up of 14 amino acids. The ends were cut back, 0 bases at V and 3 bases at J, with 9 bases in the middle. CDR1 is SGHTS and CDR2 is YDEGEE in the germline V gene. The CDR3 loop is CASSLVWGEETQYF. Here the CDR3 DNA reads TGTGCCAGCAGCTTGGTCTGGGGGGAAGAGACCCAGTACTTC.

The chain is built from TRBV14 and TRBJ2-7; the D call may be TRBD1 or TRBD2 (7 bases each). The CDR3 contains 18 residues. The germline V and J ends were trimmed by 0 bases and 3 bases, with 21 bases remaining between them. The V gene's germline CDR1 is SGHDN and CDR2 FVKESK. The DNA for the CDR3 is TGTGCCAGCAGCCAAGAACCGCCCTGGGGAGGGGGCAGCTACGAGCAGTACTTC. As protein: CASSQEPPWGGGSYEQYF.

V and J are TRBV9 and TRBJ2-1; 10 bases fit TRBD2. Trimming took 5 bases from V and 5 from J; bases not matched to a gene: 7. Germline V CDR1 and CDR2: SGDLS, YYNGEE. The CDR3 consists of 15 residues. For the CDR3, the DNA is TGTGCCAGCAGTGACCCAGCGGGAGGGGACAATGAGCAGTTCTTC. The encoded protein is CASSDPAGGDNEQFF.

The chain has TRBV27 and TRBJ2-7; the match to TRBD2 covers 10 bases. The CDR3 runs 15 residues. After removal of 5 bases from V and 5 bases from J, the junction contained 9 bases not matched to a gene. Germline V lookup: CDR1 MNHEY, CDR2 SMNVEV (reference sequence). Here the CDR3 reads CASSRPTSGRNEQYF. CDR3 nucleotide sequence: TGTGCCAGCAGTAGGCCGACTAGCGGGCGCAACGAGCAGTACTTC.

This chain links TRBV5-1 with TRBJ2-3; D possibly corresponds to TRBD2 (5 bases). The V gene lost 1 base and the J gene lost 4 bases, with 13 bases spanning the gap. Germline-derived CDR1 and CDR2 are SGHRS and YFSETQ. The CDR3 spans 15 residues. CDR3 sequence (DNA): TGCGCCAGCAGCTTGAGGTCACCCGGGGCAGATACGCAGTATTTT. This gives the protein CASSLRSPGADTQYF.

V gene TRBV30 combines with J gene TRBJ2-3; D not resolved. Trimming stripped 2 bases from V and 0 bases from J, with 9 bases between. Per germline, CDR1 GTSNPN and CDR2 SVGIG (reference sequence). There are 14 residues in the CDR3. The CDR3 loop reads CAWSLTSSTDTQYF. The CDR3 nucleotides read TGTGCCTGGAGTCTTACTTCTAGCACAGATACGCAGTATTTT.

V gene TRBV12-5 combines with J gene TRBJ2-1; no definite D call. Trimming took 7 bases from V and 1 from J, leaving 14 bases between them. Per the germline V gene, CDR1 is LGHNT and CDR2 is FRNRAP. The CDR3 runs to 15 residues. This CDR3 is CASVPRSSSYNEQFF. The CDR3 coding sequence is TGTGCTAGTGTTCCGAGGAGCAGTTCCTACAATGAGCAGTTCTTC.

CDR3 nucleotides: TGTGCCACCAGAAGCAGCGCGAACTATGGCTACACCTTC. This gives the protein CATRSSANYGYTF. V gene TRBV15 combines with J gene TRBJ1-2; D is unclear. Germline-derived CDR1 and CDR2 are LNHNV and YYDKDF (reference sequence). Trimming cost V 6 bases and J 2 bases, with 10 bases left between them. The length of the CDR3 is 13 residues.

This CDR3 is CASSLGLASEQFF. As DNA, the CDR3 is TGTGCCAGCAGCTTGGGACTGGCATCTGAGCAGTTCTTC. The chain joins TRBV7-3 to TRBJ2-1, with D maybe TRBD2 (6 bases). Trimming pared 3 bases from V and 9 bases from J, leaving 12 bases between. Germline V lookup: CDR1 SGHTA, CDR2 FQGTGA. The length of the CDR3 is 13 residues.

The chain combines TRBV4-1 with TRBJ1-6, with D hard to call. This CDR3 is 15 amino acids long. Germline V gene data show CDR1 as MGHRA and CDR2 as YSYEKL. Deletions cut 1 base from V and 8 bases from J, with 12 bases between. In DNA form, the CDR3 reads TGCGCCAGCAGCCAAGGAGGTAGGATGGATTCACCCCTCCACTTT. Its translation: CASSQGGRMDSPLHF.

The V gene is TRBV11-2, the J gene TRBJ2-3; no firm D call. CDR1 is SGHAT, CDR2 FQNNGV, per germline. Trimming removed 7 bases at V and 5 bases at J, with 22 bases between. This CDR3 comprises 16 residues. The chain's CDR3 is CASNPGTMFLGDTQYF. DNA for the CDR3: TGTGCCAGCAACCCGGGTACTATGTTTTTGGGAGATACGCAGTATTTT.

Note on this clone: Other nucleotide sequences in the sample specify the same CDR3. This rearrangement joins TRBV5-1 to TRBJ2-5, with D unresolved. The DNA end lines up better with TRBJ2-7; the J call may be wrong. CDR3 length equals 15 residues. Germline-derived CDR1 and CDR2 are SGHRS and YFSETQ. CDR3 DNA sequence: TGCGCCAGCAGCTTTAGTAGTGTGAGCCTCCACGAGCAGTACTTC. This codes for CASSFSSVSLHEQYF.

This clone was seen just once. The chain joins TRBV7-2 to TRBJ2-1, with TRBD1 identical over 7 bases. The CDR3 is 13 amino acids. Germline CDR1 is SGHTA and CDR2 is FQGNSA. J gave up 8 bases and V 4 bases, and 5 bases lay outside the gene matches. CDR3 nucleotides: TGTGCCAGCAGCTGGACAGGAACCCATGAGCAGTTCTTC. Translating it yields CASSWTGTHEQFF.

V usage is TRBV29-1 and J usage is TRBJ2-1, with 8 bases identical to TRBD2. Germline V gene lookup returns CDR1 SQVTM and CDR2 ANQGSEA. The CDR3 length is 13 residues. J was trimmed by 4 bases and V by 7 bases; bases with no gene match: 6. CDR3 nucleotides: TGCAGCGCACTAGCGGTCGATTACAATGAGCAGTTCTTC. It is translated as CSALAVDYNEQFF.

V usage is TRBV7-9 and J usage is TRBJ1-3, with D unresolved. Deletions cut 4 bases from V and 4 bases from J, with 17 bases between. Germline V gene sequence: CDR1 SEHNR, CDR2 FQNEAQ (reference sequence). This CDR3 is built from 16 residues. DNA for the CDR3: TGTGCCAGCAGCTACGGAGAGGGAGTCGGAGGAAACACCATATATTTT. Protein: CASSYGEGVGGNTIYF.

J is TRBJ1-4 and V is TRBV4-1; D possibly corresponds to TRBD1 (6 bases). This CDR3 contains 16 residues. In germline, CDR1 is MGHRA, CDR2 YSYEKL. V was pared by 4 bases and J by 0 bases, with 12 bases between. Written as DNA, the CDR3 is TGCGCCAGCAGCCCTTTAGCAGGGGCAACTAATGAAAAACTGTTTTTT. It translates to CASSPLAGATNEKLFF.